This TCR beta chain was sequenced during a study of blood T cell repertoires in COVID-19. In the authors' workflow: Reference gene primer amplification in the assay estimated nucleated cell counts. Assay: immunoSEQ multiplex PCR; the TCRdb copy retains only in-frame clones and omits some. The V and J calls and the clone size are those of that table, but D and trimming were determined from the DNA. The sample shows almost 250,000 clones, around 89% of them seen only once. All enrollees were roughly 18 to 95 years old and from approximately 24 US areas. The sample comprised PBMCs or T cells enriched from blood (not recorded which). This receptor was obtained from a woman younger than 45 who had recovered from COVID-19.

CDR3 in amino acids: CASRTSGYYNEQFF. The CDR3 nucleotides are TGTGCCAGTCGGACTAGCGGATACTACAATGAGCAGTTCTTC. The chain combines TRBV19 with TRBJ2-1; 10 bases agree with TRBD2. V gave up 8 bases and J gave up 3 bases; unmatched junction bases: 4. This CDR3 has 14 amino acids. CDR1 LNHDA and CDR2 SQIVND come from the germline V gene (reference sequence).